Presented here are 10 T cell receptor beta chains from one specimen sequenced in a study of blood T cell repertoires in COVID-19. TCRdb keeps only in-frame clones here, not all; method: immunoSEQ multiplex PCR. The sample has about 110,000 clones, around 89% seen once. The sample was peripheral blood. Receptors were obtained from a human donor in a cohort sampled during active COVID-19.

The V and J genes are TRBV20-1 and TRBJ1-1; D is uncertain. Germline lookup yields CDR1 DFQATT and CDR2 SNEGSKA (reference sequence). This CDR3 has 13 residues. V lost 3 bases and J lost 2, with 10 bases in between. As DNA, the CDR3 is TGCAGTGCTAGTCCCACGCTAAACACTGAAGCTTTCTTT. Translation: CSASPTLNTEAFF.

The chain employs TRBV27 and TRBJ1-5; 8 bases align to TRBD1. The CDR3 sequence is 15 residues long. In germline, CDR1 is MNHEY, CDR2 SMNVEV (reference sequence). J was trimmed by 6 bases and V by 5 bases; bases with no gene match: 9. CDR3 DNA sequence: TGTGCCAGCAGTCGGAAGACAGGGGTGGGTCAGCCCCAGCATTTT. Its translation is CASSRKTGVGQPQHF.

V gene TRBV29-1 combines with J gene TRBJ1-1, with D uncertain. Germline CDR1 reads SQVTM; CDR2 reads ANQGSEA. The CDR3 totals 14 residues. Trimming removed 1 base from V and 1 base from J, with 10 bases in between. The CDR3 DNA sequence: TGCAGCGTTGAAGGGGCAGCCAGGAACACTGAAGCTTTCTTT. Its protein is CSVEGAARNTEAFF.

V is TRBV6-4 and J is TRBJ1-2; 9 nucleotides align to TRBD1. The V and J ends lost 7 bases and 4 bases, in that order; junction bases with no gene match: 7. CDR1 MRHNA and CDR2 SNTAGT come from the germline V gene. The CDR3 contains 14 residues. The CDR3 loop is CASNQGQGSYGYTF. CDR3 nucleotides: TGTGCCAGCAACCAAGGACAGGGGTCCTATGGCTACACCTTC.

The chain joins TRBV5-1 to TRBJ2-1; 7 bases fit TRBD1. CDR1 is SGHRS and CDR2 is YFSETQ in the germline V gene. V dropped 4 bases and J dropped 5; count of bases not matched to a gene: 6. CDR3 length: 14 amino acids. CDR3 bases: TGCGCCAGCAGCATTGGACAGGTTAACAATGAGCAGTTCTTC. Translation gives CASSIGQVNNEQFF.

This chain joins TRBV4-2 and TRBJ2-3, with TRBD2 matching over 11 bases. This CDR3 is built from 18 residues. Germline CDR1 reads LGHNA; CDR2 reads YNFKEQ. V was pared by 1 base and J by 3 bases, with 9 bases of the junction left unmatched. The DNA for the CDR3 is TGTGCCAGCAGCCAAGGGGCTAGCGGGGGGAGGGGGACAGATACGCAGTATTTT. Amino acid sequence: CASSQGASGGRGTDTQYF.

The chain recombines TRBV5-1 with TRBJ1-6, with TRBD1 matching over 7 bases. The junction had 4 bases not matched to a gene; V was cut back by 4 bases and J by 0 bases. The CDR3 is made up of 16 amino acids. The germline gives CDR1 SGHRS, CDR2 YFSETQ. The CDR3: CASSPRGSSYNSPLHF. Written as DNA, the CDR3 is TGCGCCAGCAGCCCCAGGGGGAGCTCCTATAATTCACCCCTCCACTTT.

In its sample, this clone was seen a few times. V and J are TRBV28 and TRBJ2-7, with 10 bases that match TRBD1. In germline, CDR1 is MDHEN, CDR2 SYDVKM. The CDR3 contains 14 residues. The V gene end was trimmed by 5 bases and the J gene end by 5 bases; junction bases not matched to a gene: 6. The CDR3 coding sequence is TGTGCCAGCAGTGGATCCGGGACAGGGGACGAGCAGTACTTC. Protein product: CASSGSGTGDEQYF. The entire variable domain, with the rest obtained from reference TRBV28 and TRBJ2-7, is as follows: DVKVTQSSRYLVKRTGEKVFLECVQDMDHENMFWYRQDPGLGLRLIYFSYDVKMKEKGDIPEGYSVSREKKERFSLILESASTNQTSMYLCASSGSGTGDEQYFGPGTRLTVT.

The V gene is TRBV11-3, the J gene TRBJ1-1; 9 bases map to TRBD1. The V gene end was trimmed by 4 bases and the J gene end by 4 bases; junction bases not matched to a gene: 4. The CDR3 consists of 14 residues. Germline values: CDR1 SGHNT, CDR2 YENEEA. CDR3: CASSSRTGATEAFF. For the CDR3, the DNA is TGTGCCAGCAGCTCCCGGACAGGGGCCACTGAAGCTTTCTTT.

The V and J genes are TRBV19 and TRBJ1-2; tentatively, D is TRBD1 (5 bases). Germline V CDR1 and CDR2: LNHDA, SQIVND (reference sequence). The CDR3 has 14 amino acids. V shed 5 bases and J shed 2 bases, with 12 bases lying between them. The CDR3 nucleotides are TGTGCCAGTAGTTGGGATGGGGGGAACTATGGCTACACCTTC. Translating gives CASSWDGGNYGYTF.